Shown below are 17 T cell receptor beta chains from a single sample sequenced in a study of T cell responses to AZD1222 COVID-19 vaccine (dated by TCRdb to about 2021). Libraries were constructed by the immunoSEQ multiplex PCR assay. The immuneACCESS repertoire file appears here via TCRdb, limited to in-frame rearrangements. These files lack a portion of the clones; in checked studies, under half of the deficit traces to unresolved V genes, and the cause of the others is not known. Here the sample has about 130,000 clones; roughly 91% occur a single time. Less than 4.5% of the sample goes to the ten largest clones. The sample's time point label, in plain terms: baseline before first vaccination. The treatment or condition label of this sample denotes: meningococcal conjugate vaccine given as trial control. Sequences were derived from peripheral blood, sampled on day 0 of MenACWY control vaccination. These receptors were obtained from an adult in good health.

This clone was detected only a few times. The chain's CDR3 is CASSLVNTGELFF. CDR3 DNA sequence: TGTGCCAGCAGCTTAGTCAACACCGGGGAGCTGTTTTTT. This sequence joins TRBV11-2 and TRBJ2-2; D gene unclear. Germline V gene data show CDR1 as SGHAT and CDR2 as FQNNGV. The CDR3 length is 13 residues. V was trimmed by 1 base and J by 2 bases, leaving 2 bases between them.

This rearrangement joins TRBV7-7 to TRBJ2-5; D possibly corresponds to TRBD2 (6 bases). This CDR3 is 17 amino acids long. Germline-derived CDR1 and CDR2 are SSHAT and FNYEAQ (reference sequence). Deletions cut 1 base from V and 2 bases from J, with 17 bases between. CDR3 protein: CASSLGFGSRAQETQYF. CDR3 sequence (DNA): TGTGCCAGCAGCTTAGGATTCGGGAGTAGGGCGCAAGAGACCCAGTACTTC.

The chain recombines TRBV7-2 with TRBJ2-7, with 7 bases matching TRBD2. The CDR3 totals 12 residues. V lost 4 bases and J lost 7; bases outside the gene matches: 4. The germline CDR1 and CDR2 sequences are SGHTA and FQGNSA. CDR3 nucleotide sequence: TGTGCCAGCAGCTCGGGGGGAAGGGAGCAGTACGTC. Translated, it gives CASSSGGREQYV.

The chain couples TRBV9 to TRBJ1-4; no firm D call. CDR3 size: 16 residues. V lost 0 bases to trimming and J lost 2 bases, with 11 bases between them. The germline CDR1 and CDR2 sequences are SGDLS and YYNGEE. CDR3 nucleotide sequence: TGTGCCAGCAGCGTAGAGGAGGGTGGGACTAATGAAAAACTGTTTTTT. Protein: CASSVEEGGTNEKLFF. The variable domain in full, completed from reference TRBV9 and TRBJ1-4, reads DSGVTQTPKHLITATGQRVTLRCSPRSGDLSVYWYQQSLDQGLQFLIQYYNGEERAKGNILERFSAQQFPDLHSELNLSSLELGDSALYFCASSVEEGGTNEKLFFGSGTQLSVL.

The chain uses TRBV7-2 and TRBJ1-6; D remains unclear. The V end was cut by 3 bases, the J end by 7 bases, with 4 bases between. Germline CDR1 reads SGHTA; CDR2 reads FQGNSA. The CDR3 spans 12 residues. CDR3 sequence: CASSLTNSPLHF. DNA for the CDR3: TGTGCCAGCAGCTTGACAAATTCACCCCTCCACTTT.

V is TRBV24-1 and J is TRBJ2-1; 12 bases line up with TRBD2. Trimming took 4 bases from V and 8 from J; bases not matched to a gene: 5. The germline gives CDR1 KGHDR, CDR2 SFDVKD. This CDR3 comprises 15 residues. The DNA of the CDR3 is TGTGCCACCAGTGAACTAGCGGGAGGTTGGCATGAGCAGTTCTTC. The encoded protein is CATSELAGGWHEQFF.

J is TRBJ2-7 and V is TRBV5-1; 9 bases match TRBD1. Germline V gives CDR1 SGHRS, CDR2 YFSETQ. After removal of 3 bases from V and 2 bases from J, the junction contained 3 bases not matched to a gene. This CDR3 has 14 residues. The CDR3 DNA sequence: TGCGCCAGCAGCTGGACAGGGGAGGCCTACGAGCAGTACTTC. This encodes CASSWTGEAYEQYF.

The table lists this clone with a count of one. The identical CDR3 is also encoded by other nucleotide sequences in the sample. The CDR3 DNA reads as TGTGCCACCAGGGGACAGGGGGCAACCGGGGAGCTGTTTTTT. Translating it yields CATRGQGATGELFF. The chain recombines TRBV24-1 with TRBJ2-2; 12 nucleotides line up with TRBD1. Per germline, CDR1 KGHDR and CDR2 SFDVKD. V dropped 7 bases and J dropped 5; count of bases not matched to a gene: 1. The CDR3 is made up of 14 amino acids.

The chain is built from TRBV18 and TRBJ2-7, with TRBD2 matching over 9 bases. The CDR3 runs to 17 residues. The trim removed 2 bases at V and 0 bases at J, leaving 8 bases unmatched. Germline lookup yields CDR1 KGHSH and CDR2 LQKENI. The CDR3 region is CASSPVINSGSSYEQYF. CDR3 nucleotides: TGTGCCAGCTCACCAGTCATCAATAGCGGGAGCTCCTACGAGCAGTACTTC. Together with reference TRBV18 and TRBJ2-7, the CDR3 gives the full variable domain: NAGVMQNPRHLVRRRGQEARLRCSPMKGHSHVYWYRQLPEEGLKFMVYLQKENIIDESGMPKERFSAEFPKEGPSILRIQQVVRGDSAAYFCASSPVINSGSSYEQYFGPGTRLTVT.

The CDR3 protein is CASSLSGGESYF. CDR3 nucleotide sequence: TGTGCCAGCAGTCTTAGCGGAGGAGAATCGTACTTC. The gene calls are TRBV12-3 or TRBV12-4 and TRBJ2-7; tentative D call: TRBD2 (6 bases). The CDR3 has 12 residues. Trimming left V 5 bases short and J 12 bases short, with 17 bases between.

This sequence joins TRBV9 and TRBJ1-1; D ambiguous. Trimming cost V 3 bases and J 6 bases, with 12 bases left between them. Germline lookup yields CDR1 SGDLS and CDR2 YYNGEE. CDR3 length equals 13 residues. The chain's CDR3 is CASSGSAAAEAFF. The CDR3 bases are TGTGCCAGCAGCGGATCCGCGGCCGCTGAAGCTTTCTTT.

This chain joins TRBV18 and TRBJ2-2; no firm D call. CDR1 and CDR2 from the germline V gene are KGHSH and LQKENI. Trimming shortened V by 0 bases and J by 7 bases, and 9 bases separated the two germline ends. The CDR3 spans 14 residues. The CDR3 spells CASSPPMSHGELFF. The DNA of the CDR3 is TGTGCCAGCTCACCACCGATGAGTCACGGGGAGCTGTTTTTT.

CDR3 coding DNA: TGTGCCAGCAGTGGAGGGGGCGCTTCTGAAAAACTGTTTTTT. Amino acids: CASSGGGASEKLFF. The chain uses TRBV2 and TRBJ1-4, with TRBD1 matching over 7 bases. This CDR3 has 14 amino acids. V dropped 4 bases and J dropped 7; count of bases not matched to a gene: 6. Looked up from germline, CDR1 is SNHLY and CDR2 is FYNNEI.

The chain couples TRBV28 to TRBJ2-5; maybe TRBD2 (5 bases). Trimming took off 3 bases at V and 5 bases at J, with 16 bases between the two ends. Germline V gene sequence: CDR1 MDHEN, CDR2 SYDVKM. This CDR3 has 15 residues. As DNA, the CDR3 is TGTGCCAGCAGTTTGGGTCTCGCGCGGGTTGAGACCCAGTACTTC. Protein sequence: CASSLGLARVETQYF.

Here the CDR3 reads CATSRDSGGHTDTQYF. The CDR3 bases are TGTGCCACCAGCAGAGACAGCGGGGGACATACAGATACGCAGTATTTT. The rearrangement joins TRBV15 to TRBJ2-3, with 8 bases aligning to TRBD2. CDR1 and CDR2 from the germline V gene are LNHNV and YYDKDF (reference sequence). The CDR3 extends over 16 amino acids. V shed 0 bases, J shed 3 bases, and the junction held 5 bases outside the gene matches.

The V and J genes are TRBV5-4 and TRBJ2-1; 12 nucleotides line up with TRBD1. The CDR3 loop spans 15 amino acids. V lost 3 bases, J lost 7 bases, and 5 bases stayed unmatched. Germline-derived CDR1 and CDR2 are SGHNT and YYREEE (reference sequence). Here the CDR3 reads CASSSRDRGRNEQFF. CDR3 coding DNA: TGTGCCAGCAGCTCCCGGGACAGGGGGCGAAATGAGCAGTTCTTC.

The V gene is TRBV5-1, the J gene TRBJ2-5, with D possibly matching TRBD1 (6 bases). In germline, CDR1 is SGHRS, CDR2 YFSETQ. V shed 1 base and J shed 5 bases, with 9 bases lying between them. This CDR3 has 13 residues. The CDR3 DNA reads TGCGCCAGCAGCTTGACAGGGCCTGAGACCCAGTACTTC. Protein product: CASSLTGPETQYF.